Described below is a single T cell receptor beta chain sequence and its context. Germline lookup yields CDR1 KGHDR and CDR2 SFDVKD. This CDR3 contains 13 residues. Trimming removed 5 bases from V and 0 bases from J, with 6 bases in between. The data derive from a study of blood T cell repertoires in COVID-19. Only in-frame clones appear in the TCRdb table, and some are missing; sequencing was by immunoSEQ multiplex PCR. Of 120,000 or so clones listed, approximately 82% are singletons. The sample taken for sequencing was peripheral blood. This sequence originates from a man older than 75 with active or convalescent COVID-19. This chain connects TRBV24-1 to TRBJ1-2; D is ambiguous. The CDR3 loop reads CATSGGANYGYTF. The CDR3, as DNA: TGTGCCACCAGTGGTGGAGCTAACTATGGCTACACCTTC.